Each of the 2 T cell receptor beta chains below was sequenced from the same sample in a study of blood T cell repertoires in COVID-19. The data were produced by immunoSEQ multiplex PCR, yet TCRdb's version contains in-frame clones alone and is incomplete. The table includes 210,000 or so clones, roughly 88% detected once. Material for sequencing was peripheral blood. The receptors derive from a woman aged 40 to 55 who had recovered from COVID-19.

The chain recombines TRBV2 with TRBJ2-2; TRBD2 matches at 13 bases. This CDR3 spans 16 amino acids. The J segment lost 7 bases and the V segment lost 3 bases, leaving 5 bases of the junction unmatched. Germline-derived CDR1 and CDR2 are SNHLY and FYNNEI. CDR3 in amino acids: CASSDSLAGGIGELFF. The DNA of the CDR3 is TGTGCCAGCAGTGATTCACTAGCGGGAGGGATCGGGGAGCTGTTTTTT.

The rearrangement uses TRBV18 and TRBJ1-2; TRBD1 aligns across 7 bases. Trimming cost V 3 bases and J 5 bases; bases outside gene matches: 12. Germline values: CDR1 KGHSH, CDR2 LQKENI. CDR3 length: 16 amino acids. The CDR3 reads CASSPKEGARWYGYTF. CDR3 nucleotide sequence: TGTGCCAGCTCACCCAAGGAGGGGGCGCGGTGGTATGGCTACACCTTC.